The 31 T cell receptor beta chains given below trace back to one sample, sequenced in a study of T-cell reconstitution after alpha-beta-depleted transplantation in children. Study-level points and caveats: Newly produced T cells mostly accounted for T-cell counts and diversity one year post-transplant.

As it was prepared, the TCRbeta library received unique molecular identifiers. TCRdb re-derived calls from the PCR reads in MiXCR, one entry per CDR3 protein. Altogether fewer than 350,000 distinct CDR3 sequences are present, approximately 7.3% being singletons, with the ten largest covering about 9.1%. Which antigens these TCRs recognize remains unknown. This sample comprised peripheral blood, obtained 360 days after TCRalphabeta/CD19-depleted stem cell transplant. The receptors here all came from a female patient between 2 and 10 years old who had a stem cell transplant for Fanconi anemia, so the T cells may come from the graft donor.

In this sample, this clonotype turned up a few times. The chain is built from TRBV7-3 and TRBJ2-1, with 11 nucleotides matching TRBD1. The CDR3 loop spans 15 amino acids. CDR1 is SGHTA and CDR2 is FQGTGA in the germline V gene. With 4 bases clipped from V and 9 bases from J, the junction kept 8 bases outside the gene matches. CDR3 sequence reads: CASSSNGQGAGEQFF. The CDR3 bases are TGTGCCAGCAGCTCCAACGGACAGGGGGCAGGTGAGCAGTTCTTC.

CDR3: CASSSPDSRRGYTF. The CDR3 DNA sequence: TGTGCCAGCAGCTCCCCCGACAGCCGGAGGGGCTACACCTTC. The chain joins TRBV7-9 to TRBJ1-2; tentatively, D is TRBD1 (5 bases). The germline V gene encodes CDR1 SEHNR and CDR2 FQNEAQ (reference sequence). The CDR3 totals 14 residues. V lost 4 bases and J 8 bases, leaving 17 bases between the germline ends.

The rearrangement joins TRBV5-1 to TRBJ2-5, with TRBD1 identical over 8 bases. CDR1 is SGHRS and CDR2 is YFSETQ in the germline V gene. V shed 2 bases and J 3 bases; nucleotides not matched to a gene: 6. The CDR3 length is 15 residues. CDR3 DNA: TGCGCCAGCAGCTTATATACAGGGGGAAAAGAGACCCAGTACTTC. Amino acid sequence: CASSLYTGGKETQYF.

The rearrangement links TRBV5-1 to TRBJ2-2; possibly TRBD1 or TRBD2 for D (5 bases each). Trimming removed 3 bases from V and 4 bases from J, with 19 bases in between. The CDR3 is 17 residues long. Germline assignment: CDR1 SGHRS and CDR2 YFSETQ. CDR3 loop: CASSSRRDGGPTGELFF. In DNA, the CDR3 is TGCGCCAGCAGCTCCCGCCGGGACGGAGGACCCACCGGGGAGCTGTTTTTT.

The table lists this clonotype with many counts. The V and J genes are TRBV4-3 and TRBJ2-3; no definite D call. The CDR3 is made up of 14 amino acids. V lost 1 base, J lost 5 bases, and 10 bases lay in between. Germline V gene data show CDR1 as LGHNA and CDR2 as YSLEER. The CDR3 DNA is TGCGCCAGCAGCCAAGCTAGTCCGAAAGATACGCAGTATTTT. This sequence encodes CASSQASPKDTQYF.

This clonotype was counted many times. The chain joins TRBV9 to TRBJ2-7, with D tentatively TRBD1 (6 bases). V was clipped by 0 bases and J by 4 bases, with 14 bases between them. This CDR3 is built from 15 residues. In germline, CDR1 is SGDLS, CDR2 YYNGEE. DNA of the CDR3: TGTGCCAGCAGCGTAGCTTACCAGGGGCCGTACGAGCAGTACTTC. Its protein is CASSVAYQGPYEQYF.

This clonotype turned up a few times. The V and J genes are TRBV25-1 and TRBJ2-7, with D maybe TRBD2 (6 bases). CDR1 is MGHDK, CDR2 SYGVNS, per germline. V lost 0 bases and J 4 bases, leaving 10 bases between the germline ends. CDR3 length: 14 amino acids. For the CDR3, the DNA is TGTGCCAGCAGTGAATACGGGGGAACGTACGAGCAGTACTTC. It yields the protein CASSEYGGTYEQYF.

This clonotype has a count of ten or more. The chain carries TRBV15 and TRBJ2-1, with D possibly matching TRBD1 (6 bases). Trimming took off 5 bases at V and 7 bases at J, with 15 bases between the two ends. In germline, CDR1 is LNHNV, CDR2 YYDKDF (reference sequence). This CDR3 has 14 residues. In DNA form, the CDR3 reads TGTGCCACCAGCTGGGCAGGGGCTAAAAATGAGCAGTTCTTC. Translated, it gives CATSWAGAKNEQFF.

The CDR3 bases are TGTGCCAGCTCACCGACCCTAGGGCCCCTCCACTTT. Translating it yields CASSPTLGPLHF. The chain links TRBV18 to TRBJ1-6; D gene uncertain. V was trimmed by 3 bases and J by 13 bases, leaving 10 bases between them. CDR1 and CDR2 from the germline V gene are KGHSH and LQKENI. This CDR3 has 12 amino acids.

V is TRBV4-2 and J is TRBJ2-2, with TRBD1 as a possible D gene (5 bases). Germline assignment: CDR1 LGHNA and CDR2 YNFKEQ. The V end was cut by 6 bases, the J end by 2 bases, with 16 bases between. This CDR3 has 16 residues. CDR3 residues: CASSHGHLPNTGELFF. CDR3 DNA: TGTGCCAGCAGTCACGGACACCTGCCTAACACCGGGGAGCTGTTTTTT.

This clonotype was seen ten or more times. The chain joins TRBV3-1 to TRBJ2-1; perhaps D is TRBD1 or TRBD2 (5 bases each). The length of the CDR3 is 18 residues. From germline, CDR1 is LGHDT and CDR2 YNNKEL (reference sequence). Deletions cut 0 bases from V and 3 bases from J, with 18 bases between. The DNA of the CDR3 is TGTGCCAGCAGCCAAGACCCCCGACAGCTAGCCTACTACAATGAGCAGTTCTTC. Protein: CASSQDPRQLAYYNEQFF.

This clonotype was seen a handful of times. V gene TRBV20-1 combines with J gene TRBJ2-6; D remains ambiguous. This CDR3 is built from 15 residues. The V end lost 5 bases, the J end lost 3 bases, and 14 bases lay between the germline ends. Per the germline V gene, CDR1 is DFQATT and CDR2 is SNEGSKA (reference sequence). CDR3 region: CSAPLSSFGANVLTF. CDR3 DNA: TGCAGTGCTCCCCTCTCCAGCTTTGGGGCCAACGTCCTGACTTTC.

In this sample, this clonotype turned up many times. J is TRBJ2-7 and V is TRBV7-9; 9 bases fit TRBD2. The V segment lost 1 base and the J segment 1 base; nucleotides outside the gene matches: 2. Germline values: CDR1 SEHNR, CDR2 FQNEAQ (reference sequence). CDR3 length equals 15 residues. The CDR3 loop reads CASSLGLADSYEQYF. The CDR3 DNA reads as TGTGCCAGCAGCTTAGGACTAGCGGATTCCTACGAGCAGTACTTC.

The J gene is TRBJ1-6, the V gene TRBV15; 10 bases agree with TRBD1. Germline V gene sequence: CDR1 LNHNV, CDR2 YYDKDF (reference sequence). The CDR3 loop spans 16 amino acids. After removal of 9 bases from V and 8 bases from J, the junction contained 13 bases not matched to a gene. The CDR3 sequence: CATRVRDRGWDSPLHF. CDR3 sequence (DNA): TGTGCCACTCGGGTCCGGGACAGGGGATGGGATTCACCCCTCCACTTT.

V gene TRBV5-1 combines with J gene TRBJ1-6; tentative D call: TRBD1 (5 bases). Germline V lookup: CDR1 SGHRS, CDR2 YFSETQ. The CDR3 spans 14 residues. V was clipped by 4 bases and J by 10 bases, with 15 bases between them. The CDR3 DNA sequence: TGCGCCAGCAGCCCAGGCAGGGAAAGCTCACCCCTCCACTTT. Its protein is CASSPGRESSPLHF. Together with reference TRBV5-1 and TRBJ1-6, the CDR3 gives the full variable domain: KAGVTQTPRYLIKTRGQQVTLSCSPISGHRSVSWYQQTPGQGLQFLFEYFSETQRNKGNFPGRFSGRQFSNSRSEMNVSTLELGDSALYLCASSPGRESSPLHFGNGTRLTVT.

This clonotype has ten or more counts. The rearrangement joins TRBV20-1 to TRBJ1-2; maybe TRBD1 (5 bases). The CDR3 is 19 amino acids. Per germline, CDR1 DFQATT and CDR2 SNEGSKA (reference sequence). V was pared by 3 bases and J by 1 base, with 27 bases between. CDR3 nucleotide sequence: TGCAGTGCTAGTAAAATAAAGGCCAGGGTCTTTTCCGATAACTATGGCTACACCTTC. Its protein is CSASKIKARVFSDNYGYTF.

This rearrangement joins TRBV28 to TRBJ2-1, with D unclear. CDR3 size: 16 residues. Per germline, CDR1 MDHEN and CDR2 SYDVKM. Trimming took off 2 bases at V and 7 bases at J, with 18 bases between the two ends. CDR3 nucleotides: TGTGCCAGCAGTTTAGTGGCCAACCCCCCACTAAATGAGCAGTTCTTC. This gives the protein CASSLVANPPLNEQFF.

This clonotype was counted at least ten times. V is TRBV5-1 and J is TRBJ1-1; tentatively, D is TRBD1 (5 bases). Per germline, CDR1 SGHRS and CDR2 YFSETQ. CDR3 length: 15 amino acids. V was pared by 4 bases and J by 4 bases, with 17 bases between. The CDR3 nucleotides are TGCGCCAGCAGCCCAGACAGCGTCCCAACCACTGAAGCTTTCTTT. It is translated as CASSPDSVPTTEAFF.

The CDR3 DNA reads as TGTGCCAGCAGTTACTCCCGGGACGTATTTGGTGGCTACACCTTC. Protein product: CASSYSRDVFGGYTF. The chain combines TRBV6-5 with TRBJ1-2; D is possibly TRBD1 (5 bases). Germline CDR1 is MNHEY and CDR2 is SVGAGI. The CDR3 is made up of 15 amino acids. With 0 bases removed from V and 7 bases from J, the gap between germline ends came to 15 bases.

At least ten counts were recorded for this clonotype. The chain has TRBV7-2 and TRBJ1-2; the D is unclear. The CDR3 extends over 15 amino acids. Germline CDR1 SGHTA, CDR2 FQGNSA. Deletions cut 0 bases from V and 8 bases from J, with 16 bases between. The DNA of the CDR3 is TGTGCCAGCAGCTTAGCATCGGGCCCCCCTCTGGGCTACACCTTC. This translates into CASSLASGPPLGYTF.

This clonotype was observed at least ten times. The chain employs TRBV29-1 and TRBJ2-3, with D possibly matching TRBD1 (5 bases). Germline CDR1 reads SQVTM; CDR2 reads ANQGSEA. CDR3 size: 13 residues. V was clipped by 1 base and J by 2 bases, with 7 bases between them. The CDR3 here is CSVEATDTDTQYF. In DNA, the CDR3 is TGCAGCGTTGAAGCGACAGACACAGATACGCAGTATTTT.

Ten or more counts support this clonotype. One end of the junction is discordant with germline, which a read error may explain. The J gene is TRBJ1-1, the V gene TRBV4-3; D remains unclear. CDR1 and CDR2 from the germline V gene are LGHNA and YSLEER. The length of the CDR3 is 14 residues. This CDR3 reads CASSQVEGNAEAFF. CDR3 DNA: TGCGCCAGCAGCCAAGTTGAAGGGAACGCTGAAGCTTTCTTT.

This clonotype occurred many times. The CDR3, as DNA: TGCAGTGCCAGGAGACGGCAATACAATGAGCAGTTCTTC. This translates into CSARRRQYNEQFF. The chain recombines TRBV20-1 with TRBJ2-1; D is unresolved. The CDR3 contains 13 residues. V shed 6 bases and J shed 4 bases, with 13 bases lying between them. CDR1 is DFQATT and CDR2 is SNEGSKA in the germline V gene (reference sequence).

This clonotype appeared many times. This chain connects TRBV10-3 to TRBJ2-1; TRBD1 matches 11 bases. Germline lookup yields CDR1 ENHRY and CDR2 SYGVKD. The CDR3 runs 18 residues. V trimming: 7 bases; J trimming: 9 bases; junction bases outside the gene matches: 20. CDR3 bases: TGTGCCATCAAGCCGGACAGGGGGCGTAGTAGCGGGAGTCCTGAGCAGTTCTTC. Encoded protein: CAIKPDRGRSSGSPEQFF.

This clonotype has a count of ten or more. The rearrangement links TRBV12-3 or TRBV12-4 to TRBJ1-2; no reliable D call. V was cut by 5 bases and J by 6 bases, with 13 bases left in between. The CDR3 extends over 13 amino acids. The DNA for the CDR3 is TGTGCCAGCAGTCCGACCGGACCGGATGGCTACACCTTC. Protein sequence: CASSPTGPDGYTF.

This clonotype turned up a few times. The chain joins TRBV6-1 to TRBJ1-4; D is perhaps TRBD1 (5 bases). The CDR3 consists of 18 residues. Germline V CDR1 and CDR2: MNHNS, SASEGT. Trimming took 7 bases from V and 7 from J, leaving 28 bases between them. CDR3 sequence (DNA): TGTGCCAGCAAAGGCGAGTGGGATGGAACAACAGGAGGTGAAAAACTGTTTTTT. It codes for CASKGEWDGTTGGEKLFF.

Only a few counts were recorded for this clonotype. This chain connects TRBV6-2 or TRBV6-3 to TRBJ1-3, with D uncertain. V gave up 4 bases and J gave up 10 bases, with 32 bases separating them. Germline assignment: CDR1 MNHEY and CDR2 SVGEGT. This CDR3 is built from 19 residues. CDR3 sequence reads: CASSSVPDPLAESWRTIYF. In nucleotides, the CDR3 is TGTGCCAGCAGTTCGGTCCCGGACCCACTCGCTGAAAGTTGGAGGACCATATATTTT.

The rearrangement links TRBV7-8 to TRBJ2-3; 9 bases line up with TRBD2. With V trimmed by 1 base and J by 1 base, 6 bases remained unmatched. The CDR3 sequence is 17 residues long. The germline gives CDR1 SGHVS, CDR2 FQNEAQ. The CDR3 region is CASSLELLAGGTDTQYF. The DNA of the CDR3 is TGTGCCAGCAGCTTAGAGTTGTTAGCGGGGGGCACAGATACGCAGTATTTT.

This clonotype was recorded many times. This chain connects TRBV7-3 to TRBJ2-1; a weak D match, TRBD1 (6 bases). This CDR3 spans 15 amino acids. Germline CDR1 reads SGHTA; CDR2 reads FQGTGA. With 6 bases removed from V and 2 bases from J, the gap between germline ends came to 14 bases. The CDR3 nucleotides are TGTGCCAGCAGTTACAAGGGGGTACCCTACAATGAGCAGTTCTTC. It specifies CASSYKGVPYNEQFF. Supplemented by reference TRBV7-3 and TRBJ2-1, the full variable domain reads GAGVSQTPSNKVTEKGKYVELRCDPISGHTALYWYRQSLGQGPEFLIYFQGTGAADDSGLPNDRFFAVRPEGSVSTLKIQRTERGDSAVYLCASSYKGVPYNEQFFGPGTRLTVL.

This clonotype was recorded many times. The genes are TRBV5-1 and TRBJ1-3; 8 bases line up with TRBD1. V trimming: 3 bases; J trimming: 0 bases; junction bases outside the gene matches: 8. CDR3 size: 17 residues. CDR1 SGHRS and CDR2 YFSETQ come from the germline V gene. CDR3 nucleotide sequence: TGCGCCAGCAGCTCGCGGACAGGGACCTTCTCTGGAAACACCATATATTTT. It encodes CASSSRTGTFSGNTIYF. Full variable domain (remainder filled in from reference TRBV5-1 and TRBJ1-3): KAGVTQTPRYLIKTRGQQVTLSCSPISGHRSVSWYQQTPGQGLQFLFEYFSETQRNKGNFPGRFSGRQFSNSRSEMNVSTLELGDSALYLCASSSRTGTFSGNTIYFGEGSWLTVV.

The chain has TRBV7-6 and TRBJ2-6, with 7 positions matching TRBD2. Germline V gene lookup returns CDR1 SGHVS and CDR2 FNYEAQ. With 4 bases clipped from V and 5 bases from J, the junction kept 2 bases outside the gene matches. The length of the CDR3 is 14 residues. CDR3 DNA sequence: TGTGCCAGCAGCTCGGGGGGTCGGGCCAACGTCCTGACTTTC. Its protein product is CASSSGGRANVLTF.